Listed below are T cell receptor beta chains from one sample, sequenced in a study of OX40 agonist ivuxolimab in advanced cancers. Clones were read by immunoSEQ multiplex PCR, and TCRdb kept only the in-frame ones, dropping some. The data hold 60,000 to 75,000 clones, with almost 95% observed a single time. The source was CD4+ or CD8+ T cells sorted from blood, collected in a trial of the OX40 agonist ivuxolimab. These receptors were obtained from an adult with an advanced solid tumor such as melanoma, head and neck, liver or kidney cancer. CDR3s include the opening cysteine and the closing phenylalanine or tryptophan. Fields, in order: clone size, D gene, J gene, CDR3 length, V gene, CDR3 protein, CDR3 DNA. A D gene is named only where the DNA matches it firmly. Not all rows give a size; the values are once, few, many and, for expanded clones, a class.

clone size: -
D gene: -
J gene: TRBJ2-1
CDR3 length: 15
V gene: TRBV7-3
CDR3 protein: CASSFRRGGNNEQFF
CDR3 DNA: TGTGCCAGCAGCTTTCGACGCGGCGGAAACAATGAGCAGTTCTTC

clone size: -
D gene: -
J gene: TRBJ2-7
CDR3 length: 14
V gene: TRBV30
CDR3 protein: CAWSVRGRGGEQYF
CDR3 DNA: TGTGCCTGGAGTGTACGGGGCCGAGGCGGCGAGCAGTACTTC

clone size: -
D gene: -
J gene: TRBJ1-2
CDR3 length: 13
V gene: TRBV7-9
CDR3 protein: CASSLAGFYGYTF
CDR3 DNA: TGTGCCAGCAGCTTAGCAGGGTTCTATGGCTACACCTTC

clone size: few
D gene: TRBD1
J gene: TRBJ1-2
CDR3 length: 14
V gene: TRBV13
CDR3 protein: CASSPKQGASGYTF
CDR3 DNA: TGTGCCAGCAGCCCGAAACAGGGGGCGAGTGGCTACACCTTC

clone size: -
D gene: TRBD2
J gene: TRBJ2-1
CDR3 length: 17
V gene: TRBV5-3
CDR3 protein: CARSLPHEREMDNEQFF
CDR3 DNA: TGTGCCAGAAGCCTACCTCATGAGCGGGAAATGGACAATGAGCAGTTCTTC

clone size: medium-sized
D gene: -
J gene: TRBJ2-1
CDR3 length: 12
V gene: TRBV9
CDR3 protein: CASSEHPDEQFF
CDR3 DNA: TGTGCCAGCAGCGAACACCCGGATGAGCAGTTCTTC

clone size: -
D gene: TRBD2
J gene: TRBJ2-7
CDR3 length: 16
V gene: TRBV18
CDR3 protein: CASSPSGLAGGYEQYF
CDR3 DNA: TGTGCCAGCTCACCCTCGGGACTAGCGGGAGGTTACGAGCAGTACTTC

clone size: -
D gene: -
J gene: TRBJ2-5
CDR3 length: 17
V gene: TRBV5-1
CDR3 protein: CASSNRRYTPGAATQYF
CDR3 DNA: TGCGCCAGCAGCAATCGAAGATACACTCCGGGAGCGGCGACCCAGTACTTC

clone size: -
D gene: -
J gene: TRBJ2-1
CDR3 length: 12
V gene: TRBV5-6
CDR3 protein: CASSLAHNEQFF
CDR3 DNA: TGTGCCAGCAGCTTGGCCCACAATGAGCAGTTCTTC

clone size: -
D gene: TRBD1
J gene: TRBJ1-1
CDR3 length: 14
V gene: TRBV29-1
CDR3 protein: CSAWGQGAKTEAFF
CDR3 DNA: TGCAGCGCTTGGGGACAGGGGGCTAAAACTGAAGCTTTCTTT

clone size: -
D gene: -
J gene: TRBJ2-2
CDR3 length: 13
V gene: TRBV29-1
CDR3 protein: CSVLTGDTGELFF
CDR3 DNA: TGCAGCGTCCTGACAGGAGACACCGGGGAGCTGTTTTTT

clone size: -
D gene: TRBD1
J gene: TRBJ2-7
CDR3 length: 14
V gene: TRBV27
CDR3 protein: CASSADRGGYEQYF
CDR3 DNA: TGTGCCAGCAGTGCGGACAGGGGGGGCTACGAGCAGTACTTC

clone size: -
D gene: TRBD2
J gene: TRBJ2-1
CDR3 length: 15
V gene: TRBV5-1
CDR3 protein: CASSLVIAGVLEQFF
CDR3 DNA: TGCGCCAGCAGCTTGGTGATAGCGGGCGTGCTTGAGCAGTTCTTC

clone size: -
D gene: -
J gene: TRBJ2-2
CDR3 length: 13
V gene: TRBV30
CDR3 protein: CAWDFVGAGELFF
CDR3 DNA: TGTGCCTGGGACTTTGTGGGTGCCGGGGAGCTGTTTTTT

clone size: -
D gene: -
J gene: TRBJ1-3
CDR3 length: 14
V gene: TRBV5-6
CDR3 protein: CASSLWGGGNTIYF
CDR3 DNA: TGTGCCAGCAGCTTGTGGGGAGGTGGAAACACCATATATTTT

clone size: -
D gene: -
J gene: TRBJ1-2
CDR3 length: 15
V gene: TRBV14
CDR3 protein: CASSQVGRDLSGYTF
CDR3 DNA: TGTGCCAGCAGCCAAGTCGGCAGGGATTTGTCTGGCTACACCTTC

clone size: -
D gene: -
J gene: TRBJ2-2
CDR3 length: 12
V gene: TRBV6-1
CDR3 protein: CASSEYPGELFF
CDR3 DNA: TGTGCCAGCAGTGAGTACCCCGGGGAGCTGTTTTTT

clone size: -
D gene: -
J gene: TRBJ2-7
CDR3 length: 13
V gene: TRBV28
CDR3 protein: CASSSKYPYEQYF
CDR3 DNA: TGTGCCAGCAGTTCCAAGTATCCCTACGAGCAGTACTTC

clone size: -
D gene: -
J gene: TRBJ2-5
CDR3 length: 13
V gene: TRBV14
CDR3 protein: CASSQANQETQYF
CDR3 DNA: TGTGCCAGCAGCCAAGCCAATCAAGAGACCCAGTACTTC

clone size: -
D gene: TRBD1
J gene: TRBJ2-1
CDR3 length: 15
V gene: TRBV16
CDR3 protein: CASSQPGQGHNEQFF
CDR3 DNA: TGTGCCAGCAGCCAACCGGGACAGGGACACAATGAGCAGTTCTTC

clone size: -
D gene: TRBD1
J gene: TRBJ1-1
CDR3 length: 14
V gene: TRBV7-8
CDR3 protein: CASSETGVHTEAFF
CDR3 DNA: TGTGCCAGCAGCGAAACAGGGGTTCACACTGAAGCTTTCTTT

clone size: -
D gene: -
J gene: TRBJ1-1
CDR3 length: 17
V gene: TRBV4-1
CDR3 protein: CASSQDLEREMNTEAFF
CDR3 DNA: TGCGCCAGCAGCCAAGATCTTGAAAGAGAGATGAACACTGAAGCTTTCTTT

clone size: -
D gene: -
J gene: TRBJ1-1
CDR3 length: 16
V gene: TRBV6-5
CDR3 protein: CASSYKGVMLNTEAFF
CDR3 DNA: TGTGCCAGCAGTTACAAGGGGGTGATGCTGAACACTGAAGCTTTCTTT

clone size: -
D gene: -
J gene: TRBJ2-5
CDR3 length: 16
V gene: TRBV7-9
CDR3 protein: CASSPGQMVDGETQYF
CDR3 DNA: TGTGCCAGCAGCCCGGGGCAGATGGTAGACGGAGAGACCCAGTACTTC

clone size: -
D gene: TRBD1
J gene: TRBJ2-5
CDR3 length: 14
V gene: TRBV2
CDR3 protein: CASIGRGYQETQYF
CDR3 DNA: TGTGCCAGCATTGGCAGGGGGTACCAAGAGACCCAGTACTTC

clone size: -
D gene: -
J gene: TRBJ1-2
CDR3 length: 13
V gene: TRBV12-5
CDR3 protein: CASGPGFPYGYTF
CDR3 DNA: TGTGCTAGTGGTCCGGGGTTTCCCTATGGCTACACCTTC

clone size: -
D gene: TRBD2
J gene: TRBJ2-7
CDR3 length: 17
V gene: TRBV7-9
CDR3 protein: CASSSLSTSGRAYEQYF
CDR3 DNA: TGTGCCAGCAGCTCCCTGTCCACTAGCGGGAGGGCCTACGAGCAGTACTTC

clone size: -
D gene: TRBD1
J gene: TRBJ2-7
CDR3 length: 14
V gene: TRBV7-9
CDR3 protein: CASSLAGGGYEQYF
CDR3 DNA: TGTGCCAGCAGCTTAGCAGGGGGCGGGTACGAGCAGTACTTC

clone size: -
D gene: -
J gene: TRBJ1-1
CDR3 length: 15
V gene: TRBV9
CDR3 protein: CASSVDGGRYTEAFF
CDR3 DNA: TGTGCCAGCAGCGTAGACGGAGGGAGATACACTGAAGCTTTCTTT

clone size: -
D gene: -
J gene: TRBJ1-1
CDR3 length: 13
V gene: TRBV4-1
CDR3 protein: CASSQEAGVEAFF
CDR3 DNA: TGCGCCAGCAGCCAAGAGGCCGGGGTAGAAGCTTTCTTT